The source of this T cell receptor beta chain is a study of OX40 agonist ivuxolimab in advanced cancers. TCRdb's copy holds only in-frame clones and misses some; the assay was immunoSEQ multiplex PCR. Of 17,000 or so clones listed, 87% are singletons. Germline values: CDR1 SGHAT, CDR2 FQNNGV. This CDR3 region has 14 residues. V gave up 1 base and J gave up 2 bases, with 8 bases separating them. This specimen was CD4+ or CD8+ T cells sorted from blood, taken in a trial of the OX40 agonist ivuxolimab. The chain joins TRBV11-2 to TRBJ1-2; D is undetermined. This clonotype was obtained from an adult with an advanced solid tumor such as melanoma, head and neck, liver or kidney cancer. The CDR3 here is CASSLVPENYGYTF. In DNA form, the CDR3 reads TGTGCCAGCAGCTTAGTGCCAGAGAACTATGGCTACACCTTC.